These 21 T cell receptor beta chains were all obtained from the same sample, sequenced in a study of shared clonotypes between healthy human individuals. Sequencing was performed with immunoSEQ multiplex PCR; in TCRdb, only in-frame clones are kept and a portion is missing. The sample lists approximately 980,000 clones, 76% occurring once. The sequenced sample consisted of memory CD4+ T cells sorted from blood. Indicated subset: CD45RA-negative fraction. These receptors came from a man younger than 30 in good health.

The chain recombines TRBV10-3 with TRBJ1-5; D uncertain. Germline V gene data show CDR1 as ENHRY and CDR2 as SYGVKD. This CDR3 is built from 15 residues. V lost 3 bases and J lost 0, with 9 bases in between. CDR3 sequence (DNA): TGTGCCATCAGTGATTCCGGCGGTAGCAATCAGCCCCAGCATTTT. It specifies CAISDSGGSNQPQHF.

This chain joins TRBV5-5 and TRBJ2-5; TRBD1 agrees at 9 bases. The CDR3 sequence is 16 residues long. The J segment lost 4 bases and the V segment lost 6 bases, leaving 13 bases of the junction unmatched. CDR1 is SGHKS and CDR2 is YYEKEE in the germline V gene (reference sequence). CDR3 protein: CASTPGTGYWRETQYF. CDR3 DNA: TGTGCCAGCACCCCTGGGACAGGGTATTGGAGAGAGACCCAGTACTTC. The variable domain in full, completed from reference TRBV5-5 and TRBJ2-5, reads DAGVTQSPTHLIKTRGQQVTLRCSPISGHKSVSWYQQVLGQGPQFIFQYYEKEERGRGNFPDRFSARQFPNYSSELNVNALLLGDSALYLCASTPGTGYWRETQYFGPGTRLLVL.

The chain has TRBV19 and TRBJ1-3; TRBD1 agrees at 7 bases. Germline CDR1 LNHDA, CDR2 SQIVND (reference sequence). The CDR3 covers 18 residues. The junction had 12 bases not matched to a gene; V was cut back by 4 bases and J by 0 bases. CDR3 in DNA: TGTGCCAGTAGTAAAACCGACGGACAGGCGATCTCTGGAAACACCATATATTTT. Amino acids: CASSKTDGQAISGNTIYF.

This clone was counted between two and nine times. The J gene is TRBJ1-6, the V gene TRBV19, with no clear D. This CDR3 has 17 residues. CDR1 and CDR2 from the germline V gene are LNHDA and SQIVND (reference sequence). Between the trimmed V and J ends, which lost 0 bases and 5 bases, there was a span of 14 bases. The CDR3 region has the DNA TGTGCCAGTAGTATAGATCATTACGACTGGGATAATTCACCCCTCCACTTT. Its translation is CASSIDHYDWDNSPLHF.

The V call is TRBV5-8, the J call TRBJ1-2; possible D gene TRBD1, 5 bases. The V gene's germline CDR1 is SGHTS and CDR2 YDEGEE. The CDR3 length is 15 residues. V was trimmed by 3 bases and J by 0 bases, leaving 12 bases between them. The DNA for the CDR3 is TGTGCCAGCAGCTCCTGGACAATAGCTAACTATGGCTACACCTTC. It is translated as CASSSWTIANYGYTF.

V and J are TRBV18 and TRBJ1-5; D might be TRBD1 (5 bases). CDR1 is KGHSH and CDR2 is LQKENI in the germline V gene. The CDR3 runs 14 residues. The V and J ends lost 4 bases and 2 bases respectively, with 9 bases between them. CDR3 sequence reads: CASSLAQGNQPQHF. Written as DNA, the CDR3 is TGTGCCAGCTCACTTGCACAGGGCAATCAGCCCCAGCATTTT.

The chain couples TRBV27 to TRBJ2-2; the D is unclear. V lost 6 bases to trimming and J lost 8 bases, with 10 bases between them. Germline assignment: CDR1 MNHEY and CDR2 SMNVEV (reference sequence). The CDR3 covers 12 residues. CDR3 sequence: CASRYLTGELFF. The CDR3 coding sequence is TGTGCCAGCAGATACCTAACGGGGGAGCTGTTTTTT.

The chain employs TRBV10-3 and TRBJ2-7; a possible D gene is TRBD2 (6 bases). Trimming removed 4 bases from V and 2 bases from J, with 12 bases in between. Germline CDR1 and CDR2: ENHRY and SYGVKD. The CDR3 sequence is 14 residues long. CDR3 residues: CAISVGGAPYEQYF. Here the CDR3 DNA reads TGTGCCATCAGTGTCGGCGGGGCTCCCTACGAGCAGTACTTC.

This clone occurred a few times. The rearrangement uses TRBV9 and TRBJ2-3; the D gene is possibly TRBD1 (6 bases). Germline V gene data show CDR1 as SGDLS and CDR2 as YYNGEE. The CDR3 is 13 amino acids. Between the trimmed V and J ends, which lost 5 bases and 4 bases, there was a span of 11 bases. The CDR3 DNA reads TGTGCCAGCAGGAACACAGGGTCAGATACGCAGTATTTT. It specifies CASRNTGSDTQYF.

The V gene is TRBV30, the J gene TRBJ2-5; D is unclear. CDR1 and CDR2 (germline): GTSNPN, SVGIG (reference sequence). Trimming removed 2 bases from V and 5 bases from J, with 18 bases in between. The CDR3 has 15 amino acids. In DNA form, the CDR3 reads TGTGCCTGGAGTTCCACCGGCAAGAACTGGGAGACCCAGTACTTC. This sequence encodes CAWSSTGKNWETQYF.

The genes are TRBV7-9 and TRBJ2-3; 8 bases are shared with TRBD2. CDR3 length equals 16 residues. CDR1 SEHNR and CDR2 FQNEAQ come from the germline V gene (reference sequence). Trimming at V came to 4 bases and at J to 1 base, leaving 7 bases not matched to a gene. CDR3 amino acids: CASSSPGGARTDTQYF. CDR3 DNA: TGTGCCAGCAGCTCGCCCGGGGGGGCGCGCACAGATACGCAGTATTTT. The full variable domain, in which reference TRBV7-9 and TRBJ2-3 provide the parts outside the CDR3, is DTGVSQNPRHKITKRGQNVTFRCDPISEHNRLYWYRQTLGQGPEFLTYFQNEAQLEKSRLLSDRFSAERPKGSFSTLEIQRTEQGDSAMYLCASSSPGGARTDTQYFGPGTRLTVL.

The chain has TRBV9 and TRBJ2-5, with 10 bases matching TRBD2. CDR1 is SGDLS and CDR2 is YYNGEE in the germline V gene. The V gene end was trimmed by 4 bases and the J gene end by 5 bases; junction bases not matched to a gene: 14. This CDR3 comprises 17 residues. The CDR3 loop reads CASSLGLATPRGETQYF. The CDR3 DNA is TGTGCCAGCAGCTTGGGACTAGCGACTCCGCGGGGGGAGACCCAGTACTTC.

As to this clone: Other DNA sequences in this specimen translate into the identical CDR3. CDR3 nucleotide sequence: TGTGCCAGCAGTTACTCGGCAGGAGTATACGAGCAGTACTTC. Protein: CASSYSAGVYEQYF. This chain links TRBV6-6 with TRBJ2-7; no reliable D call. The V gene's germline CDR1 is MNHNY and CDR2 SVGAGI (reference sequence). V lost 0 bases to trimming and J lost 4 bases, with 10 bases between them. This CDR3 comprises 14 residues.

This clone came up a few times. V is TRBV18 and J is TRBJ1-5, with TRBD1 identical over 9 bases. The CDR3 runs 15 residues. V dropped 6 bases and J dropped 6; count of bases not matched to a gene: 9. Per germline, CDR1 KGHSH and CDR2 LQKENI. In nucleotides, the CDR3 is TGTGCCAGCTCCGAAAGCGTGACAGGGGGTCAGCCCCAGCATTTT. It encodes CASSESVTGGQPQHF.

Comment on this clone: Since a much larger clone is just one base distant, this may be a read error. This sequence joins TRBV16 and TRBJ1-2; maybe TRBD1 (6 bases). Trimming left V 4 bases short and J 2 bases short, with 8 bases between. Looked up from germline, CDR1 is KGHSY and CDR2 is FQNENV. The CDR3 spans 13 residues. CDR3 sequence: CASSPTGNYGYTF. As DNA, the CDR3 is TGTGCCAGCAGCCCGACAGGAAACTATGGCTACACCTTC.

On this clone itself: This same CDR3 is encoded by further DNA sequences in the sample. The chain employs TRBV7-6 and TRBJ2-2, with 9 nucleotides matching TRBD1. This CDR3 spans 15 amino acids. From germline, CDR1 is SGHVS and CDR2 FNYEAQ. After removal of 5 bases from V and 5 bases from J, the junction contained 6 bases not matched to a gene. The CDR3 nucleotides are TGTGCCAGCAGCCCTGGGACAGGGAGAACCGGGGAGCTGTTTTTT. It codes for CASSPGTGRTGELFF.

This sequence joins TRBV19 and TRBJ2-3; TRBD2 matches at 9 bases. The germline V gene encodes CDR1 LNHDA and CDR2 SQIVND (reference sequence). J was trimmed by 4 bases and V by 3 bases; bases with no gene match: 2. This CDR3 region has 14 residues. The CDR3 nucleotides read TGTGCCAGTAGTATGGGCGGGAGGGCAGATACGCAGTATTTT. This translates into CASSMGGRADTQYF.

In DNA form, the CDR3 reads TGTGCCAGCAGTAACACCGGGACAGCTGGAAACACCATATATTTT. It specifies CASSNTGTAGNTIYF. The V call is TRBV6-6, the J call TRBJ1-3, with TRBD1 identical over 7 bases. The CDR3 runs to 15 residues. V was clipped by 5 bases and J by 2 bases; unmatched bases: 6. Germline V gives CDR1 MNHNY, CDR2 SVGAGI (reference sequence).

The chain employs TRBV11-2 and TRBJ2-7; 8 nucleotides match TRBD1. V shed 4 bases and J 3 bases; nucleotides not matched to a gene: 5. CDR1 and CDR2 (germline): SGHAT, FQNNGV. This CDR3 has 14 amino acids. CDR3 residues: CASSSRQGYYEQYF. As DNA, the CDR3 is TGTGCCAGCAGCTCCCGACAGGGGTACTACGAGCAGTACTTC.

Notes on this clone: This sequence is one base from a far larger clone and is likely a read error. The V call is TRBV6-6, the J call TRBJ1-6, with D uncertain. Germline CDR1 and CDR2: MNHNY and SVGAGI (reference sequence). The ends were cut back, 7 bases at V and 8 bases at J, with 15 bases in the middle. This CDR3 is 14 amino acids long. The CDR3 loop is CASNVSGVDSPLHF. The DNA of the CDR3 is TGTGCCAGCAATGTCAGTGGGGTAGATTCACCCCTCCACTTT.

A single count supports this clone. This chain connects TRBV4-2 to TRBJ2-5; unclear D gene. Germline assignment: CDR1 LGHNA and CDR2 YNFKEQ. This CDR3 region has 13 residues. Trimming pared 3 bases from V and 2 bases from J, leaving 7 bases between. CDR3 coding DNA: TGTGCCAGCAGCCAGGATGAGCAAGAGACCCAGTACTTC. Translating it yields CASSQDEQETQYF.